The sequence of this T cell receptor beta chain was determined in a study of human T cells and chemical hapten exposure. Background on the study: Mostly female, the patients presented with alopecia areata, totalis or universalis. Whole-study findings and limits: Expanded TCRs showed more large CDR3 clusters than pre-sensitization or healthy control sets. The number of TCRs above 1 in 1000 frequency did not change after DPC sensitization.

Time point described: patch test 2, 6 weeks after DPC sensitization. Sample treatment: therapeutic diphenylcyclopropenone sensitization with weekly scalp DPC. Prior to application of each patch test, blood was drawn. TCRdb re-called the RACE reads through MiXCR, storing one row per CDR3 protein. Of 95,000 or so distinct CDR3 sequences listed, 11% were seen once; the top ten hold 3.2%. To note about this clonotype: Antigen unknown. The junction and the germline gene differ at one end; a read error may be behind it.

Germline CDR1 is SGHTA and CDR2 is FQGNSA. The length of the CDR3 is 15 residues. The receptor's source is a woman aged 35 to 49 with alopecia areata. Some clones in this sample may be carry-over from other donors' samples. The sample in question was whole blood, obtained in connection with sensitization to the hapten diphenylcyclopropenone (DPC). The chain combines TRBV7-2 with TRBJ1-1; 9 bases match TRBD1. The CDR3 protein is CASSSDGQGNTEVFF. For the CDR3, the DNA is TGTGCCAGCAGCTCCGATGGACAGGGGAACACTGAAGTTTTCTTT.